One T cell receptor beta chain is described in this entry. Its antigen is currently unknown. This CDR3 is 14 amino acids long. V lost 3 bases to trimming and J lost 6 bases; unmatched junction nucleotides: 1. The germline V gene encodes CDR1 MGHDK and CDR2 SYGVNS. This sample was taken from a study of shared clonotypes between healthy human individuals. Study results and limitations: Non-shared clonotypes were found to have lower generation probabilities than the clonotypes that were shared by all four of the sorted-subset donors. Having only a few donors restricted how much genetic and exposure-history diversity was captured. Even with large depth, rarefaction showed that sorted-subset sequencing was incomplete.

Using approximately 190 ng DNA, 30,000 to 35,000 T cell genomes, the sorted-subset replicate PCRs were run. Clones were read by immunoSEQ multiplex PCR, and TCRdb kept only the in-frame ones, dropping some. This table holds 600,000 to 750,000 clones, about nine tenths found once. The chain has TRBV25-1 and TRBJ1-4; TRBD1 matches at 10 bases. The TCR was taken from a man aged 18 to 35 in good health. Some clones in this sample may be carry-over from other donors' samples. Sequenced input: memory CD8+ T cells from PBMCs. Documented subset: CD45RO+ cells pooled with CCR7-negative TemRA cells. The CDR3 is CASSEGTGDEKLFF. In DNA, the CDR3 is TGTGCCAGCAGTGAGGGGACAGGGGATGAAAAACTGTTTTTT.